This T cell receptor beta chain appears in the sequencing data of a study of T-cell reconstitution after alpha-beta-depleted transplantation in children. Unique molecular identifiers were incorporated into the prepared TCRbeta library. TCRdb analysed the PCR reads with MiXCR anew, one entry per CDR3 protein. The sample lists around 410,000 distinct CDR3 sequences; around 9.9% were seen once. Trimming shortened V by 2 bases and J by 8 bases, and 10 bases separated the two germline ends. This CDR3 is built from 12 residues. Germline V gene sequence: CDR1 SGHRS, CDR2 YFSETQ. This sequence joins TRBV5-1 and TRBJ1-2; weak D call: TRBD1 (5 bases). The origin of this receptor is a human donor who donated a stem cell graft to a child with acute myeloid leukemia. Sequences were derived from PBMCs from the stem cell graft donor, sampled from the stem cell graft. The CDR3 spells CASSFQGGGYTF. The CDR3 DNA reads as TGCGCCAGCAGCTTCCAGGGTGGAGGCTACACCTTC.